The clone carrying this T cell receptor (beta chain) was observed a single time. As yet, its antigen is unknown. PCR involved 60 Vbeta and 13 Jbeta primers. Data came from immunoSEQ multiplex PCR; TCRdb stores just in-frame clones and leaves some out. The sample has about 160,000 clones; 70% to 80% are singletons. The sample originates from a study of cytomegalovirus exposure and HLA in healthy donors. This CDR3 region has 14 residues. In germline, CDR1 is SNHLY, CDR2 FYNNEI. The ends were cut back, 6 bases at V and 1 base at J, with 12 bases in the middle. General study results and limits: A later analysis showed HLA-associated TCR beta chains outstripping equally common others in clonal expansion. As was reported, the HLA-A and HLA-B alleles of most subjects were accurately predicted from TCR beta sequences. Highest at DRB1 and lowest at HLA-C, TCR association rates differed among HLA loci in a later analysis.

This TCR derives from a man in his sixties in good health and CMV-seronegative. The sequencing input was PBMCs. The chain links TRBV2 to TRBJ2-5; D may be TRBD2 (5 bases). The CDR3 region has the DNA TGTGCCAGCAGGAGACTAAACCCCCAAGAGACCCAGTACTTC. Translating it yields CASRRLNPQETQYF.